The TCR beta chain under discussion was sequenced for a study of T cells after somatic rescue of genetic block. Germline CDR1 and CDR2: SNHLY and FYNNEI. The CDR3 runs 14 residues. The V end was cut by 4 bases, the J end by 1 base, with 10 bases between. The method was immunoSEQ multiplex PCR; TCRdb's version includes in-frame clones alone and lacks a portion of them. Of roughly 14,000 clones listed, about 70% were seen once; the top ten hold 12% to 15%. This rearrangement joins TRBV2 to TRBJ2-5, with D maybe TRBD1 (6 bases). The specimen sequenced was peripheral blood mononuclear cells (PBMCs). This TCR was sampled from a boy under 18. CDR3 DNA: TGTGCCAGCAGTGTTCAGGGGTTCCAAGAGACCCAGTACTTC. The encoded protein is CASSVQGFQETQYF.